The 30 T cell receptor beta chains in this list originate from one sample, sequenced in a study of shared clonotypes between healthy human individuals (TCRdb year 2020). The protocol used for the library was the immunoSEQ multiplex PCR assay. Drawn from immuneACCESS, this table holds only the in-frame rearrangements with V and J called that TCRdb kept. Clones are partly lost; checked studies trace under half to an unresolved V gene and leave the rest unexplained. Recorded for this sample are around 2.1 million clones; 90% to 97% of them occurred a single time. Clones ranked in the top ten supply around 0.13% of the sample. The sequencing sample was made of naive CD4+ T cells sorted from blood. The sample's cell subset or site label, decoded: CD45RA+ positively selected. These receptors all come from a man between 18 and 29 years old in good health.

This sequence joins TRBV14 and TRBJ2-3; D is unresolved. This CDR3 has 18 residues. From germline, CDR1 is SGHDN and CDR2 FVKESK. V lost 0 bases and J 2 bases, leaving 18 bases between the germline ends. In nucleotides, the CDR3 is TGTGCCAGCAGCCAAGATTCTTGGCCGGCGGTAGACACAGATACGCAGTATTTT. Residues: CASSQDSWPAVDTDTQYF.

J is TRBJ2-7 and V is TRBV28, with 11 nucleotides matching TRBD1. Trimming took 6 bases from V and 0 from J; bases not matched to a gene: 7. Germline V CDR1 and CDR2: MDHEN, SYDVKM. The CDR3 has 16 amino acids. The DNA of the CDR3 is TGTGCCAGCAGGGGACAGGGGGGCGCAAGCTCCTACGAGCAGTACTTC. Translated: CASRGQGGASSYEQYF.

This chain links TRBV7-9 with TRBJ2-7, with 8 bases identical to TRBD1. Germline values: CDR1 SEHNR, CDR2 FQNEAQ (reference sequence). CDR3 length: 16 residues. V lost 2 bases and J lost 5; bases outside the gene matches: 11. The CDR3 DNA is TGTGCCAGCAGCTTAAACCTAATCAGGGGGCTTGACGAGCAGTACTTC. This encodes CASSLNLIRGLDEQYF.

This chain's CDR3 is CASTPGQGYYGYTF. In DNA, the CDR3 is TGTGCCAGCACCCCGGGACAGGGATACTATGGCTACACCTTC. The chain carries TRBV7-9 and TRBJ1-2, with 9 nucleotides matching TRBD1. Unmatched junction bases numbered 6, after V lost 7 bases and J lost 3 bases. CDR3 length: 14 residues. In germline, CDR1 is SEHNR, CDR2 FQNEAQ (reference sequence).

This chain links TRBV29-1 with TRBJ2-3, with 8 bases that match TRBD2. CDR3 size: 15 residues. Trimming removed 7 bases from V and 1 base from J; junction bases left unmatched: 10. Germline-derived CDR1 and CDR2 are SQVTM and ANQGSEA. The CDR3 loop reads CSGRGRQGGTDTQYF. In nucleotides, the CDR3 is TGCAGCGGACGCGGGAGGCAAGGCGGCACAGATACGCAGTATTTT.

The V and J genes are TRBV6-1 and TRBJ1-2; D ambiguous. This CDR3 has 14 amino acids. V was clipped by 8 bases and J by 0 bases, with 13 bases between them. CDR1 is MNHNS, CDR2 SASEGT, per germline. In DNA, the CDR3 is TGTGCCAGCCGCCAGGACCTTTCTAACTATGGCTACACCTTC. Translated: CASRQDLSNYGYTF.

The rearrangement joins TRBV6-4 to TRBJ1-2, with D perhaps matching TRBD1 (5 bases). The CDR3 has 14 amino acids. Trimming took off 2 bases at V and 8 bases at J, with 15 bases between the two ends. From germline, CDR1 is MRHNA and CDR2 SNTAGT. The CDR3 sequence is CASSDGPGTGGYTF. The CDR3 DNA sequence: TGTGCCAGCAGTGACGGGCCGGGGACTGGGGGCTACACCTTC.

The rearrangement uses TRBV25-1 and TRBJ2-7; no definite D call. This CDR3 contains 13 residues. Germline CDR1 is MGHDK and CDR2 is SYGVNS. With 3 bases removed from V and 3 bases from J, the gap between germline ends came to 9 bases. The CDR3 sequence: CASSDPDFYEQYF. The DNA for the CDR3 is TGTGCCAGCAGTGACCCCGACTTCTACGAGCAGTACTTC.

The CDR3, as DNA: TGTGCCACCAGCAGAGAGACACCCAGCTTATCCTACGAGCAGTACTTC. Residues: CATSRETPSLSYEQYF. This chain connects TRBV15 to TRBJ2-7; unclear D gene. V shed 0 bases and J shed 1 base, with 13 bases lying between them. The CDR3 spans 16 residues. The germline gives CDR1 LNHNV, CDR2 YYDKDF (reference sequence).

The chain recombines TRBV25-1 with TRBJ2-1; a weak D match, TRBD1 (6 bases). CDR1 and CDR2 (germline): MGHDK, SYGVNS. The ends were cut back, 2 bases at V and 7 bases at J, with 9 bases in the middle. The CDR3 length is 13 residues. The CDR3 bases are TGTGCCAGCAGTGAAACAGGGTCTAATGAGCAGTTCTTC. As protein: CASSETGSNEQFF.

In nucleotides, the CDR3 is TGTGCCAGCAGCTTAAGGGGGAACACCGGGGAGCTGTTTTTT. Amino acid sequence: CASSLRGNTGELFF. The chain links TRBV7-6 to TRBJ2-2; D may be TRBD1 (5 bases). This CDR3 spans 14 amino acids. Trimming stripped 2 bases from V and 1 base from J, with 5 bases between. CDR1 is SGHVS, CDR2 FNYEAQ, per germline.

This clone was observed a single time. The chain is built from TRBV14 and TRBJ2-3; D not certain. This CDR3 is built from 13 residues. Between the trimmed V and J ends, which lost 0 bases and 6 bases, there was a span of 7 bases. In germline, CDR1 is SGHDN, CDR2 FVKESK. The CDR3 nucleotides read TGTGCCAGCAGCCAAGATCAGTGGGATACGCAGTATTTT. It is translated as CASSQDQWDTQYF.

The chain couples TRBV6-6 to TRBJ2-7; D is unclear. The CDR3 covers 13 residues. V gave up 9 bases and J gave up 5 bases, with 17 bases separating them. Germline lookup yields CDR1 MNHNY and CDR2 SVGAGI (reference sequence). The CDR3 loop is CASQADFWNEQYF. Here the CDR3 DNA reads TGTGCCAGTCAGGCTGATTTTTGGAACGAGCAGTACTTC.

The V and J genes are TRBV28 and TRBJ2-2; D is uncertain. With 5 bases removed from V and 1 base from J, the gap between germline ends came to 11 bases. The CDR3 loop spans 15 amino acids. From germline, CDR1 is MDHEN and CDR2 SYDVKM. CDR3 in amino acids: CASSGIGLNTGELFF. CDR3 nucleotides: TGTGCCAGCAGTGGCATAGGGCTGAACACCGGGGAGCTGTTTTTT.

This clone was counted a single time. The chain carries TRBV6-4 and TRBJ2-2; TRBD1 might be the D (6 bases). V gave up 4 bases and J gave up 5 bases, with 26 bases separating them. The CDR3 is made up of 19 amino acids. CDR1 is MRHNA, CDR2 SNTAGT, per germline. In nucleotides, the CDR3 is TGTGCCAGCAGTGGGAGCGGCATCACGGGACACCGGAGGACCGGGGAGCTGTTTTTT. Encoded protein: CASSGSGITGHRRTGELFF.

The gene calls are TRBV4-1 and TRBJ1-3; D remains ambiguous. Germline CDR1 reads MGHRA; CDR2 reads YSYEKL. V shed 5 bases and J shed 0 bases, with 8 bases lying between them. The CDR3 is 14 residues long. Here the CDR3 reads CASSFDISGNTIYF. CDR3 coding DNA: TGCGCCAGCAGCTTTGACATCTCTGGAAACACCATATATTTT.

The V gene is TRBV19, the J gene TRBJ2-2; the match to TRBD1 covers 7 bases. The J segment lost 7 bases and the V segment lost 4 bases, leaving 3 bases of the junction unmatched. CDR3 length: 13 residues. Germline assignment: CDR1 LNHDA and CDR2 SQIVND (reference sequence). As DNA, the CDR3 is TGTGCCAGTAGTACGCAGGGGGTCGGGGAGCTGTTTTTT. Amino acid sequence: CASSTQGVGELFF.

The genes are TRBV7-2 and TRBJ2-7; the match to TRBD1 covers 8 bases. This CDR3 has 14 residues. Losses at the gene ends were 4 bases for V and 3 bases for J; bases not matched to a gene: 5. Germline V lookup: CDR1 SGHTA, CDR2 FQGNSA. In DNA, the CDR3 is TGTGCCAGCAGCTCCGGACAGGGCTTCTACGAGCAGTACTTC. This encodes CASSSGQGFYEQYF.

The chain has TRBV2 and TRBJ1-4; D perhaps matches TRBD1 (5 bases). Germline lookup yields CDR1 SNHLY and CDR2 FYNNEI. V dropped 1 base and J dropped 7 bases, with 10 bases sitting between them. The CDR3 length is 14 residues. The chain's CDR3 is CASSEGGVGEKLFF. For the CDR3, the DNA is TGTGCCAGCAGTGAAGGAGGGGTGGGTGAAAAACTGTTTTTT.

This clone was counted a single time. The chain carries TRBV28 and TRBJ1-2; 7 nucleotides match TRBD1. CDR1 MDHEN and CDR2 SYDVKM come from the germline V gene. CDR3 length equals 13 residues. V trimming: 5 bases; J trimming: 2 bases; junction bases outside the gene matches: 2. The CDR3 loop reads CASSNRGNYGYTF. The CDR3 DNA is TGTGCCAGCAGTAACAGGGGAAACTATGGCTACACCTTC.

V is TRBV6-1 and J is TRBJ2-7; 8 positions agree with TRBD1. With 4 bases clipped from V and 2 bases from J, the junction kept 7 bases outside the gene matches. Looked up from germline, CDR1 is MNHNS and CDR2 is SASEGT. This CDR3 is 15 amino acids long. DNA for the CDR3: TGTGCCAGCAGTGTTAGGCAGGGGGCACCCTACGAGCAGTACTTC. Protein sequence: CASSVRQGAPYEQYF.

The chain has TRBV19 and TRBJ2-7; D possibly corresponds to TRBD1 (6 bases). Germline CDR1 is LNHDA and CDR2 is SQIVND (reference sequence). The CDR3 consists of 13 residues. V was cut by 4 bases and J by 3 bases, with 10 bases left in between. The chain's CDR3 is CASSNGQNYEQYF. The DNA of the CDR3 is TGTGCCAGTAGTAACGGACAGAACTACGAGCAGTACTTC.

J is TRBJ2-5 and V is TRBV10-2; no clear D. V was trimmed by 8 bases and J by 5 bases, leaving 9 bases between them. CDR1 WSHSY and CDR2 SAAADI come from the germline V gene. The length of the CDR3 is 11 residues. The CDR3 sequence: CASAVGETQYF. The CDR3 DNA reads TGCGCCAGCGCGGTGGGTGAGACCCAGTACTTC.

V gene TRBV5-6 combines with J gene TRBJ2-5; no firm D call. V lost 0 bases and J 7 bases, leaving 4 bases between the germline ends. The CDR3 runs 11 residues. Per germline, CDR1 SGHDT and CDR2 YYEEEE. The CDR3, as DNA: TGTGCCAGCAGCTTGGACCGGACCCAGTACTTC. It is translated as CASSLDRTQYF.

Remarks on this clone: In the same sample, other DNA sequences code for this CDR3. The CDR3 spells CASSLDNSNQPQHF. In DNA, the CDR3 is TGCGCCAGCAGCTTGGACAATAGCAATCAGCCCCAGCATTTT. The chain couples TRBV5-1 to TRBJ1-5; D not resolved. The CDR3 is 14 amino acids. V lost 0 bases and J 0 bases, leaving 4 bases between the germline ends. CDR1 and CDR2 (germline): SGHRS, YFSETQ. Full variable domain (missing parts from reference TRBV5-1 and TRBJ1-5): KAGVTQTPRYLIKTRGQQVTLSCSPISGHRSVSWYQQTPGQGLQFLFEYFSETQRNKGNFPGRFSGRQFSNSRSEMNVSTLELGDSALYLCASSLDNSNQPQHFGDGTRLSIL.

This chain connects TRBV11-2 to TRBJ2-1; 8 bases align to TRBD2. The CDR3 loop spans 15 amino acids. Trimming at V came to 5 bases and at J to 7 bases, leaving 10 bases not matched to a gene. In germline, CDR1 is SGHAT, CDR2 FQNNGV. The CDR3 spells CASSLSGTPGNEQFF. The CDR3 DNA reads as TGTGCCAGCAGCCTTAGCGGGACCCCCGGGAATGAGCAGTTCTTC.

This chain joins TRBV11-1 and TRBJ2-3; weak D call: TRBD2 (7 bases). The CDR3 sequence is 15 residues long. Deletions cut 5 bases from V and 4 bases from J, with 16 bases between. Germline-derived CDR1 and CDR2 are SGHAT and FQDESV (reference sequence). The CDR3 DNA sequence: TGTGCCAGCAGCCTAGGGGGAGGGATGGCAGATACGCAGTATTTT. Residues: CASSLGGGMADTQYF.

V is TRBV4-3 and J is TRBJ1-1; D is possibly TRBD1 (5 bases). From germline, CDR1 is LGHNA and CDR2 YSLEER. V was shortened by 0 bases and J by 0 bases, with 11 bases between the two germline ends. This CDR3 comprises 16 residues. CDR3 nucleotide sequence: TGCGCCAGCAGCCAAGAATGGGGGAGAATGAACACTGAAGCTTTCTTT. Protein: CASSQEWGRMNTEAFF.

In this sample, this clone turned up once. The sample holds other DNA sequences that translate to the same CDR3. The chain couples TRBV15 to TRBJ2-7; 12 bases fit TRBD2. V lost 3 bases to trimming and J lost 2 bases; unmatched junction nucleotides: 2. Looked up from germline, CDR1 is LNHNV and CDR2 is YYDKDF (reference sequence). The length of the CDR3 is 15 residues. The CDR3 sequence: CATSSWTSGTYEQYF. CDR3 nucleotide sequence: TGTGCCACCAGCAGTTGGACTAGCGGGACCTACGAGCAGTACTTC.

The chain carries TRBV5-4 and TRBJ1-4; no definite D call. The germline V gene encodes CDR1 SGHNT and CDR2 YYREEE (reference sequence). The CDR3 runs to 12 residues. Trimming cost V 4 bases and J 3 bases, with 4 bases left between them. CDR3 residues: CASSRANEKLFF. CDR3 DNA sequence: TGTGCCAGCAGCCGGGCTAATGAAAAACTGTTTTTT.